This T cell receptor (beta chain) was sequenced in a study of monozygotic twins with inflammatory bowel disease. Germline-derived CDR1 and CDR2 are MNHNS and SASEGT. This CDR3 comprises 17 residues. Template switching appended UMIs that held a 6-nucleotide sample barcode. The study subjected TCRalpha and TCRbeta cDNA to two nested PCRs of approximately 17 and 9 cycles. No DNA is given; TCRdb re-called the 5' RACE reads and lists each CDR3 protein once. In all, the sample yields over 90,000 distinct CDR3 sequences. The receptor's source is a human donor with ulcerative colitis or Crohn's disease, or a healthy co-twin of an affected twin (not recorded which). Sequencing input: blood. This chain connects TRBV6-1 to TRBJ2-1; the TRBD2 assignment by TCRdb is unverifiable without DNA. This chain's CDR3 is CASSISIAGGVGNEQFF.